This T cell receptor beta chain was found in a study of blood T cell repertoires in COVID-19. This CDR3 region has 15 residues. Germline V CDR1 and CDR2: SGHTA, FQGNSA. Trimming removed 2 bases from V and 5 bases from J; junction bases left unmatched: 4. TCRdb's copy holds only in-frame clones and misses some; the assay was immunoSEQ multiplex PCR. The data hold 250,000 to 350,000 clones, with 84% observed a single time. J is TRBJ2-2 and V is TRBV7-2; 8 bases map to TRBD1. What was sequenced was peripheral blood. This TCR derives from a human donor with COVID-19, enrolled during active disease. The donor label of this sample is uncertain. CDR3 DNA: TGTGCCAGCAGCTTACGGGACAGGAATACCGGGGAGCTGTTTTTT. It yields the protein CASSLRDRNTGELFF.